These T cell receptor beta chains were read from a single sample in a study of T cell changes during pregnancy in multiple sclerosis. Method: immunoSEQ multiplex PCR; TCRdb's copy keeps in-frame clones and lacks some. The sample shows approximately 18,000 clones, 80% to 90% of them seen only once. The material sequenced was CD8+ T cells from peripheral blood mononuclear cells, taken in the second trimester of pregnancy. The receptors originated from a female donor in good health, enrolled as a control in a pregnancy study. The CDR3 runs from the conserved cysteine through the conserved F or W. D genes are given only for firm matches. Clone size, where shown, is once, few, many, or a class for clones that have expanded.

clone_size,j_call,d_call,v_call,cdr3_nt,cdr3_aa
-,TRBJ2-7,-,TRBV7-2,TGTGCCAGCAGCTTGGGACAAGCCTCCTACGAGCAGTACTTC,CASSLGQASYEQYF
-,TRBJ2-5,TRBD1,TRBV2,TGTGCCAGCAGTGATTCGGGCCTGACAGGGAACCAAGAGACCCAGTACTTC,CASSDSGLTGNQETQYF
few,TRBJ1-1,TRBD1,TRBV6-4,TGTGCCAGCAGCCAGACAGGGGGTGACACTGAAGCTTTCTTT,CASSQTGGDTEAFF
-,TRBJ2-7,TRBD2,TRBV7-2,TGTGCCAGCAGCTTACTCGGGGGGGTAGGGCCCTACGAGCAGTACTTC,CASSLLGGVGPYEQYF
-,TRBJ1-1,-,TRBV5-5,TGTGCCAGCAGCCTTCTAGAGCTAATGAACACTGAAGCTTTCTTT,CASSLLELMNTEAFF
-,TRBJ2-7,TRBD2,TRBV4-1,TGCGCCAGCAGCCAATGGGGGGGCTACGAGCAGTACTTC,CASSQWGGYEQYF
-,TRBJ1-3,-,TRBV19,TGTGCCAGTACGTATAAGGAGCTCTCTGGAAACACCATATATTTT,CASTYKELSGNTIYF
-,TRBJ2-5,-,TRBV4-3,TGCGCCAGCAGCCAAGATCGGCGGGCGTGGGAGACCCAGTACTTC,CASSQDRRAWETQYF
-,TRBJ1-4,-,TRBV7-9,TGTGCCAGCAGCAGAGACAGTGATGAAAAACTGTTTTTT,CASSRDSDEKLFF
-,TRBJ2-7,-,TRBV4-3,TGCGCCAGCAGCCAAGATCAAAGGGGCCCCTACGAGCAGTACTTC,CASSQDQRGPYEQYF
-,TRBJ2-2,-,TRBV10-2,TGCGCCAGCAGGGGTGAGGGGACATTGAACACCGGGGAGCTGTTTTTT,CASRGEGTLNTGELFF
once,TRBJ2-1,TRBD2,TRBV9,TGTGCCAGCAGCGTAGATACTAGCGGGTACAATGAGCAGTTCTTC,CASSVDTSGYNEQFF
-,TRBJ2-7,-,TRBV4-3,TGCGCCAGCAGCCTCTCACAGGGTTCTAGCTACGAGCAGTACTTC,CASSLSQGSSYEQYF